The rows below give T cell receptor beta chains drawn from one sample of a study of CD8+CD57+ T cells in acquired aplastic anemia. Each CDR3 protein gets one entry after TCRdb re-called the reads with MiXCR. The data show a few hundred thousand distinct CDR3 sequences, around 60% seen once. Source material: sorted CD4+, CD8+, or CD8+CD57+ T cells (not recorded which) from PBMCs. The receptors derive from a human donor in good health. The CDR3 runs from the conserved cysteine through the conserved F or W. The D gene is left open where the match is weak. The size field is filled for only some rows; it gives once, few, many or a size class.

j_call: TRBJ1-6; v_call: TRBV5-1; clone_size: NA; d_call: NA; cdr3_nt: TGCGCCAGCAGCTTGGGGGGGACAATTAATTCACCCCTCCACTTT; cdr3_aa: CASSLGGTINSPLHF
j_call: TRBJ2-5; v_call: TRBV24-1; clone_size: NA; d_call: NA; cdr3_nt: TGTGCCACCAGTTTGGCGATCGGGGAGACCCAGCACTTC; cdr3_aa: CATSLAIGETQHF
j_call: TRBJ1-2; v_call: TRBV27; clone_size: many; d_call: NA; cdr3_nt: TGTGCCAGCAGTTCAGGCTATGGCTACACCTTC; cdr3_aa: CASSSGYGYTF
j_call: TRBJ2-1; v_call: TRBV11-3; clone_size: many; d_call: NA; cdr3_nt: TGTGCCAGCAGCTTAGCAAGTGGGAGGTCGGGCAATGAGCAGTTCTTC; cdr3_aa: CASSLASGRSGNEQFF
j_call: TRBJ2-1; v_call: TRBV2; clone_size: few; d_call: NA; cdr3_nt: TGTGCCAGCACCGGCGGGAGGGACAGGTCCTACAATGAGCAGTTCTTC; cdr3_aa: CASTGGRDRSYNEQFF
j_call: TRBJ2-7; v_call: TRBV29-1; clone_size: NA; d_call: TRBD2; cdr3_nt: TGCAGTTCGTGTCGGGGGGACGCCTACGTGCAGTACTTC; cdr3_aa: CSSCRGDAYVQYF
j_call: TRBJ2-3; v_call: TRBV7-2; clone_size: NA; d_call: NA; cdr3_nt: TGTGCCAGCAGCTTCCCCGGGGCGGGGAGCACAGATACGCAGTATTTT; cdr3_aa: CASSFPGAGSTDTQYF
j_call: TRBJ1-3; v_call: TRBV2; clone_size: NA; d_call: NA; cdr3_nt: TGTGCCAGCAGTGAAAGTCCGGCTGGAAACACCATATATTTT; cdr3_aa: CASSESPAGNTIYF
j_call: TRBJ2-7; v_call: TRBV24-1; clone_size: NA; d_call: TRBD2; cdr3_nt: TGTGCCACCAGTGATCTCCGGGGAGGGCGCTACGAGCAGTACTTC; cdr3_aa: CATSDLRGGRYEQYF
j_call: TRBJ2-7; v_call: TRBV15; clone_size: NA; d_call: TRBD1; cdr3_nt: TGTGCCACCAGCAAGGGACAGGGTACGAGGGGTGAGCAGTACTTC; cdr3_aa: CATSKGQGTRGEQYF
j_call: TRBJ2-7; v_call: TRBV20-1; clone_size: many; d_call: TRBD2; cdr3_nt: TGCAGTGCCAGAGGACTAGCGGACTCCTACGAGCAGTACTTC; cdr3_aa: CSARGLADSYEQYF
j_call: TRBJ1-1; v_call: TRBV15; clone_size: NA; d_call: NA; cdr3_nt: TGTGCCACCAGCCGGGGGGGCTCAGGAGACACTGAAGCTTTCTTT; cdr3_aa: CATSRGGSGDTEAFF
j_call: TRBJ2-2; v_call: TRBV9; clone_size: many; d_call: NA; cdr3_nt: TGTGCCAGCAGCTTAACCGGGGAGCTGTTTTTT; cdr3_aa: CASSLTGELFF
j_call: TRBJ2-5; v_call: TRBV7-8; clone_size: few; d_call: TRBD2; cdr3_nt: TGTGCCAGCAGCCAACCAGCGGGAGGTAAAGAGACCCAGTACTTC; cdr3_aa: CASSQPAGGKETQYF
j_call: TRBJ2-3; v_call: TRBV7-2; clone_size: once; d_call: NA; cdr3_nt: TGTGCCAGCAGCCCCGGGACGTTACACACAGATACGCAGTATTTT; cdr3_aa: CASSPGTLHTDTQYF
j_call: TRBJ2-2; v_call: TRBV20-1; clone_size: NA; d_call: NA; cdr3_nt: TGCAGTGCTAGAGTCGTCACCGGGGAGCTGTTTTTT; cdr3_aa: CSARVVTGELFF
j_call: TRBJ1-1; v_call: TRBV20-1; clone_size: NA; d_call: NA; cdr3_nt: TGCAGTGCTAGTGGCGACACCCTGAACACTGAAGCTTTCTTT; cdr3_aa: CSASGDTLNTEAFF
j_call: TRBJ2-1; v_call: TRBV11-3; clone_size: many; d_call: TRBD2; cdr3_nt: TGTGCCAGCAGCCAAAGCGGGAGTTTTTACAATGAGCAGTTCTTC; cdr3_aa: CASSQSGSFYNEQFF
j_call: TRBJ2-3; v_call: TRBV7-9; clone_size: few; d_call: NA; cdr3_nt: TGTGCCAGCAGCTTAAGCAGGGAGGCAGATACGCAGTATTTT; cdr3_aa: CASSLSREADTQYF
j_call: TRBJ2-1; v_call: TRBV9; clone_size: NA; d_call: TRBD2; cdr3_nt: TGTGCCAGCAGCCTCGGAGCGGGGGGCAGGAATGAGCAGTTCTTC; cdr3_aa: CASSLGAGGRNEQFF
j_call: TRBJ1-5; v_call: TRBV20-1; clone_size: NA; d_call: NA; cdr3_nt: TGCAGTGCTAGAGATCTTGGTAGCGGGAGCTACGAGCATTTT; cdr3_aa: CSARDLGSGSYEHF
j_call: TRBJ1-2; v_call: TRBV24-1; clone_size: NA; d_call: NA; cdr3_nt: TGTGCCACCAGTGACCCCGGTATCTATGGCTACACCTTC; cdr3_aa: CATSDPGIYGYTF
j_call: TRBJ2-7; v_call: TRBV6-2/TRBV6-3; clone_size: NA; d_call: TRBD2; cdr3_nt: TGTGCCAGCAACCCTCATCGGGGGGGCCGTTTCGACGAGCAGTACTTC; cdr3_aa: CASNPHRGGRFDEQYF
j_call: TRBJ1-1; v_call: TRBV20-1; clone_size: NA; d_call: NA; cdr3_nt: TGCAGTGCTAGAGGAGGGCGGGTGATGAACACTGAAGCTTTCTTT; cdr3_aa: CSARGGRVMNTEAFF
j_call: TRBJ2-1; v_call: TRBV6-1; clone_size: many; d_call: NA; cdr3_nt: TGTGCCATCCGGGACTTCTACAATGAGCAGTTCTTC; cdr3_aa: CAIRDFYNEQFF